This T cell receptor beta chain was obtained from a study of blood T cell repertoires in COVID-19. The CDR3 is 14 residues long. The V gene's germline CDR1 is SGHKS and CDR2 YYEKEE (reference sequence). Trimming took off 4 bases at V and 4 bases at J, with 15 bases between the two ends. Measured with immunoSEQ multiplex PCR; TCRdb has only the in-frame clones, and not every one. The repertoire has approximately 150,000 clones, approximately 88% of them found once; the top ten carry under 5.5%. The sample comprised peripheral blood. This TCR derives from a human donor in a cohort sampled during active COVID-19. V usage is TRBV5-5 and J usage is TRBJ2-7; maybe TRBD1 (7 bases). This CDR3 is CASSLGGQTYEQYF. CDR3 nucleotide sequence: TGTGCCAGCAGCCTGGGGGGACAGACATACGAGCAGTACTTC.